These 7 T cell receptor beta chains were sequenced from one sample in a study of T cell repertoires in cytomegalovirus infection. Their specific antigens are unknown. From the reads, TCRdb called clonotypes with MiXCR, one entry per CDR3 protein. Among about 330,000 distinct CDR3 sequences listed, roughly a third were seen once. The sample was cultured PBMCs, taken from culture after CMV antigen stimulation. Source of these receptors: a human donor in good health (CMV status not recorded). Some clones in this sample may be carry-over from other donors' samples.

The rearrangement links TRBV27 to TRBJ1-5; D is unresolved. Germline V gene data show CDR1 as MNHEY and CDR2 as SMNVEV (reference sequence). The CDR3 is made up of 13 amino acids. V was trimmed by 0 bases and J by 6 bases, leaving 6 bases between them. CDR3 protein: CASSLSGIQPQHF. CDR3 sequence (DNA): TGTGCCAGCAGTTTATCGGGGATTCAGCCCCAGCATTTT.

The chain joins TRBV3-1 to TRBJ1-4; 8 bases align to TRBD1. The germline V gene encodes CDR1 LGHDT and CDR2 YNNKEL (reference sequence). V shed 4 bases and J 5 bases; nucleotides not matched to a gene: 6. The CDR3 runs 15 residues. The CDR3 DNA is TGTGCCAGCAGCCGATCGGACAGGGTAAATGAAAAACTGTTTTTT. Protein sequence: CASSRSDRVNEKLFF.

This clonotype came up a few times. This chain uses TRBV7-9 with TRBJ2-5; no reliable D call. V was cut by 5 bases and J by 0 bases, with 10 bases left in between. Germline V lookup: CDR1 SEHNR, CDR2 FQNEAQ (reference sequence). This CDR3 contains 14 residues. Here the CDR3 reads CASSEDAYQETQYF. DNA of the CDR3: TGTGCCAGCAGCGAAGATGCGTACCAAGAGACCCAGTACTTC.

This chain connects TRBV6-5 to TRBJ1-4, with 7 bases aligning to TRBD1. V lost 0 bases, J lost 3 bases, and 7 bases stayed unmatched. This CDR3 comprises 17 residues. Germline CDR1 reads MNHEY; CDR2 reads SVGAGI. The CDR3 region is CASSYSILGTANEKLFF. The CDR3 nucleotides read TGTGCCAGCAGTTACTCGATCTTAGGGACAGCTAATGAAAAACTGTTTTTT.

The rearrangement joins TRBV4-1 to TRBJ1-2; perhaps TRBD1 as D (6 bases). The CDR3 extends over 15 amino acids. Trimming cost V 0 bases and J 7 bases, with 15 bases left between them. Germline-derived CDR1 and CDR2 are MGHRA and YSYEKL. CDR3 loop: CASSQEYREKGGYTF. The CDR3, as DNA: TGCGCCAGCAGCCAAGAGTACAGGGAGAAGGGTGGCTACACCTTC.

The genes are TRBV18 and TRBJ1-2; weak D call: TRBD1 (5 bases). Germline V CDR1 and CDR2: KGHSH, LQKENI. Trimming left V 0 bases short and J 4 bases short, with 12 bases between. This CDR3 spans 15 amino acids. CDR3 residues: CASSPPEGFTYGYTF. CDR3 DNA: TGTGCCAGCTCACCACCGGAGGGGTTTACCTATGGCTACACCTTC.

The chain has TRBV4-2 and TRBJ1-5, with D unclear. Germline assignment: CDR1 LGHNA and CDR2 YNFKEQ. V was pared by 0 bases and J by 3 bases, with 15 bases between. The CDR3 length is 17 residues. The CDR3 is CASSQDPETVINQPQHF. The CDR3 nucleotides read TGTGCCAGCAGCCAAGATCCCGAAACAGTGATCAATCAGCCCCAGCATTTT.